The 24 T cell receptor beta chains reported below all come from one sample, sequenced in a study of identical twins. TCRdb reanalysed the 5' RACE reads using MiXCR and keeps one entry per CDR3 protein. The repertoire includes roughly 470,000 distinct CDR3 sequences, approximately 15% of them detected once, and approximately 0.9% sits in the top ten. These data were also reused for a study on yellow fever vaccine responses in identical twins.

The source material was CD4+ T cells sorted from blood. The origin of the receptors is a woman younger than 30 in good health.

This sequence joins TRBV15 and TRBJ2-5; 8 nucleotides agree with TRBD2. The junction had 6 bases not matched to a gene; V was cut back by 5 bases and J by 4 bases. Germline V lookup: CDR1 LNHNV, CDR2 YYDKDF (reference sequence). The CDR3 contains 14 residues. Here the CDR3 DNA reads TGTGCCACCAGCCGGGGGGGGGATTTAGAGACCCAGTACTTC. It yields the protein CATSRGGDLETQYF. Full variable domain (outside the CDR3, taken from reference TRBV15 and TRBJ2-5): DAMVIQNPRYQVTQFGKPVTLSCSQTLNHNVMYWYQQKSSQAPKLLFHYYDKDFNNEADTPDNFQSRRPNTSFCFLDIRSPGLGDTAMYLCATSRGGDLETQYFGPGTRLLVL.

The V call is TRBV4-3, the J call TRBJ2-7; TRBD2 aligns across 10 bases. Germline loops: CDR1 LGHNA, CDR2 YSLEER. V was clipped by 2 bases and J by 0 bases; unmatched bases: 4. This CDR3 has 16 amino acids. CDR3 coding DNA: TGCGCCAGCAGCCAACAACTAGCGGGAATCTCCTACGAGCAGTACTTC. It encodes CASSQQLAGISYEQYF.

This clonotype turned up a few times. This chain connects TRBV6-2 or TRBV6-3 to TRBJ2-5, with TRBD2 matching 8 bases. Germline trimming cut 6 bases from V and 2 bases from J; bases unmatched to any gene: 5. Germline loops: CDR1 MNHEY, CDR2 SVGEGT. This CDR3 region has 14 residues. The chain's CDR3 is CASRIAGPQETQYF. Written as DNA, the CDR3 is TGTGCCAGCAGAATAGCGGGGCCTCAAGAGACCCAGTACTTC.

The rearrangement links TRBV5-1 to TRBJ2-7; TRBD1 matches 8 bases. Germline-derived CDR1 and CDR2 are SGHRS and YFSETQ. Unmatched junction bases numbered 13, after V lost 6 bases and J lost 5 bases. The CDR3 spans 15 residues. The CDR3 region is CASTAIQGARNEQYF. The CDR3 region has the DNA TGCGCCAGCACAGCGATTCAGGGGGCGCGCAACGAGCAGTACTTC. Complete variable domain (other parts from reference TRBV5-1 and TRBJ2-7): KAGVTQTPRYLIKTRGQQVTLSCSPISGHRSVSWYQQTPGQGLQFLFEYFSETQRNKGNFPGRFSGRQFSNSRSEMNVSTLELGDSALYLCASTAIQGARNEQYFGPGTRLTVT.

CDR3 nucleotide sequence: TGTGCCAGCAGACCGTGGAATGCGTTCGAAAAACTGTTTTTT. Residues: CASRPWNAFEKLFF. The gene calls are TRBV6-1 and TRBJ1-4, with D unclear. Trimming removed 6 bases at V and 8 bases at J, with 16 bases between. The CDR3 has 14 residues. Germline V gene lookup returns CDR1 MNHNS and CDR2 SASEGT.

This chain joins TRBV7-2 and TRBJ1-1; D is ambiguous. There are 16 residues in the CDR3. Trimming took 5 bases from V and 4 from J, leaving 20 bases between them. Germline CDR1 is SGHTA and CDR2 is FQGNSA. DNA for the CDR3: TGTGCCAGCAGCACCGCGGGGTCAGGACTGGGCACTGAAGCTTTCTTT. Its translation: CASSTAGSGLGTEAFF.

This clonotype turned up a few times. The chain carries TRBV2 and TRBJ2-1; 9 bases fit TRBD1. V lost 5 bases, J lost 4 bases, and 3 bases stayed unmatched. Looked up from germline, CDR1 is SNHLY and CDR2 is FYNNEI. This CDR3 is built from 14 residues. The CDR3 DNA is TGTGCCAGCAGTACAGGGGGCGCTTACAATGAGCAGTTCTTC. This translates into CASSTGGAYNEQFF.

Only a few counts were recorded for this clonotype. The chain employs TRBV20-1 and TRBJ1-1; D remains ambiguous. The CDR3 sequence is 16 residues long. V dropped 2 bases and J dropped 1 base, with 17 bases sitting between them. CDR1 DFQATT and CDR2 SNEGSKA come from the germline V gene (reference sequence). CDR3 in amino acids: CSARSQPTTKNTEAFF. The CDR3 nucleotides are TGCAGTGCTAGATCCCAACCTACCACTAAGAACACTGAAGCTTTCTTT.

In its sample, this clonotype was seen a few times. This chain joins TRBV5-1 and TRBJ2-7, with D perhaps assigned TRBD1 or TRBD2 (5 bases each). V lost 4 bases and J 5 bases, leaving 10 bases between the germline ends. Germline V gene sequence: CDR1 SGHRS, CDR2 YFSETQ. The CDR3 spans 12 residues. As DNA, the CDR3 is TGCGCCAGCAGCAGGGACCTCCACGAGCAGTACTTC. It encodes CASSRDLHEQYF.

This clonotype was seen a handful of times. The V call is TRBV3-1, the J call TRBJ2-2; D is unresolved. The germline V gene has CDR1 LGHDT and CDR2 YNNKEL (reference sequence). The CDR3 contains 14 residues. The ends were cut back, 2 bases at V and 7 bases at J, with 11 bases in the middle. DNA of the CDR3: TGTGCCAGCAGCCAAAGGCAGGAGAACGGGGAGCTGTTTTTT. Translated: CASSQRQENGELFF.

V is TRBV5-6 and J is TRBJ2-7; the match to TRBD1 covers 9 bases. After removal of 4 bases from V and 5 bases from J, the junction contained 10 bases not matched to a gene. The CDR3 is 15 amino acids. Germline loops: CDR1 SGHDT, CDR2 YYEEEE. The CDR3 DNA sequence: TGTGCCAGCAGCCCTCGGGACAGGGAATCCAACGAGCAGTACTTC. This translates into CASSPRDRESNEQYF.

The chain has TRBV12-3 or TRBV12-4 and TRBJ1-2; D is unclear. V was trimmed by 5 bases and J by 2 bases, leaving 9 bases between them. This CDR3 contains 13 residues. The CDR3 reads CASSAVGNYGYTF. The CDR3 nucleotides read TGTGCCAGCAGTGCGGTGGGAAACTATGGCTACACCTTC.

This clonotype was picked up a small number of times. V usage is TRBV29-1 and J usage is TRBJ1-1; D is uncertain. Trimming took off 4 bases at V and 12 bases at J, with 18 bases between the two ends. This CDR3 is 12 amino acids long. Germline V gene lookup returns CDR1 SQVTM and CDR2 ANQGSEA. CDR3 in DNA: TGCAGCGTTGGTTGGGAGTCCGAAGAACCTTTCTTT. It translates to CSVGWESEEPFF.

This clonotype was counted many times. CDR3 DNA: TGCGCCAGCAGATCGGGGGCCACCGGGGAGCTGTTTTTT. Amino acid sequence: CASRSGATGELFF. The rearrangement links TRBV5-1 to TRBJ2-2; tentatively, D is TRBD1 or TRBD2 (6 bases each). Germline-derived CDR1 and CDR2 are SGHRS and YFSETQ. The germline V and J ends were trimmed by 5 bases and 4 bases, with 9 bases remaining between them. This CDR3 is built from 13 residues.

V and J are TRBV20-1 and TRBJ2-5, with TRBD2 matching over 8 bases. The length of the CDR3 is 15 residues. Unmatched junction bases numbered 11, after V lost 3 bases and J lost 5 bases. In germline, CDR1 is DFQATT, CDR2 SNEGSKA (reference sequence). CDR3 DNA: TGCAGTGCTAGTTTCGGGAGGGGAGGTGCGGAGACCCAGTACTTC. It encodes CSASFGRGGAETQYF.

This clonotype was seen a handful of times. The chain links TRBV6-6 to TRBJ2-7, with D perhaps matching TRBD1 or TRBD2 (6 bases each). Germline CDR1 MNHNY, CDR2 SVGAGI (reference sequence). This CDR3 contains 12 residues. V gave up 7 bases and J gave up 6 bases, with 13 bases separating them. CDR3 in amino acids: CASNGGGFEQYF. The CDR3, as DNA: TGTGCCAGCAATGGAGGGGGTTTCGAGCAGTACTTC.

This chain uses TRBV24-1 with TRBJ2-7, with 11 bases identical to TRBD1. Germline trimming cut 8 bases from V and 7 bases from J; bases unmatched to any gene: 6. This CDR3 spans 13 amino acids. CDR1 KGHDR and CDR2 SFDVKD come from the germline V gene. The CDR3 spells CATKGQGDGEQYF. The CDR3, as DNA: TGTGCCACCAAGGGACAGGGGGATGGGGAGCAGTACTTC.

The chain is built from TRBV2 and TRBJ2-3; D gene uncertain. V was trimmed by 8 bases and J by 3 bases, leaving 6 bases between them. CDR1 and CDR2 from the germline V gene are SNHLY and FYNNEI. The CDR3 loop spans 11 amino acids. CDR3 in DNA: TGTGCCAGCGGAACGACAGATACGCAGTATTTT. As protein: CASGTTDTQYF.

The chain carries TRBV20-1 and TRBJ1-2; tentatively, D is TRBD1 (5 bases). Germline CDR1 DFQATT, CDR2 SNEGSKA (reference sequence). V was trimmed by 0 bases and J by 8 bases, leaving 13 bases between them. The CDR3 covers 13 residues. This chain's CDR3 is CSARDDSRTGYTF. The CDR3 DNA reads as TGCAGTGCTAGAGATGACAGCCGCACGGGCTACACCTTC.

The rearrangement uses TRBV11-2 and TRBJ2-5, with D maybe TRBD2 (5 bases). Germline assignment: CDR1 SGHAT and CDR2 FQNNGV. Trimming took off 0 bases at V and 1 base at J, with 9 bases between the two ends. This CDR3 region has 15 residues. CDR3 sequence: CASSLDRGTQETQYF. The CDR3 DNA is TGTGCCAGCAGCTTAGATCGGGGTACCCAAGAGACCCAGTACTTC.

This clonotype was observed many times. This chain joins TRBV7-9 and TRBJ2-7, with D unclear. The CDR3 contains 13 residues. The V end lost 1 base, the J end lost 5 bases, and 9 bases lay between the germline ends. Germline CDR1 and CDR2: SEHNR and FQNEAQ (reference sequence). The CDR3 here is CASSLGGFNEQYF. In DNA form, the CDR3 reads TGTGCCAGCAGCTTAGGGGGATTTAACGAGCAGTACTTC.

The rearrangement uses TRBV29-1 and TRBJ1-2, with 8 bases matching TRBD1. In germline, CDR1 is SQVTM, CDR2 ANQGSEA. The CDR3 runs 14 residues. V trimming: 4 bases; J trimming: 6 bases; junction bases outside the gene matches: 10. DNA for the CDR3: TGCAGCGTTGGGGTAGGGCAGGGGGCAAATGGCTACACCTTC. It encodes CSVGVGQGANGYTF.

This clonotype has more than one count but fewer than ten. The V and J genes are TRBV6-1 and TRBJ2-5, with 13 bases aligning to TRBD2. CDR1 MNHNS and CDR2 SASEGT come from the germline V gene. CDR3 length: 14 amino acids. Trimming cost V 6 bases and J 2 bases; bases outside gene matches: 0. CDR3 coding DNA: TGTGCCAGCAGGGGACTAGCGGGGCAAGAGACCCAGTACTTC. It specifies CASRGLAGQETQYF.

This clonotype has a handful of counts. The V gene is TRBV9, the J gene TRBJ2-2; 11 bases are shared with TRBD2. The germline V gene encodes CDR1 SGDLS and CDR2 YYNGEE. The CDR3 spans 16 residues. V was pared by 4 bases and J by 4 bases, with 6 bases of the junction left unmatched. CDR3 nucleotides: TGTGCCAGCAGCCCCCTAGCGGGAGGCCTCACCGGGGAGCTGTTTTTT. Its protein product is CASSPLAGGLTGELFF.